Listed below are T cell receptor beta chains from one sample, sequenced in a study of shared clonotypes between healthy human individuals. Data came from immunoSEQ multiplex PCR; TCRdb stores just in-frame clones and leaves some out. This sample has some 660,000 clones, with 73% found just once. The source material was memory CD4+ T cells sorted from blood. The receptor source for this set is a woman in her twenties or thirties in good health. Both conserved end residues are part of each CDR3. D genes are given only for firm matches. The size entry is marked missing in some rows and otherwise reads once, few, many or a size class.

>.|TRBJ1-3|TRBV2|.
CASRLQGNAGNTIYF
TGTGCCAGCAGGCTGCAAGGCAATGCCGGAAACACCATATATTTT
>.|TRBJ1-5|TRBV7-3|.
CASSPVRGNPNQPQHF
TGTGCCAGCAGCCCCGTGCGGGGGAATCCCAATCAGCCCCAGCATTTT
>few|TRBJ2-7|TRBV6-1|TRBD1
CASIRTGGLYEQYF
TGTGCCAGCATCAGGACAGGGGGCCTGTACGAGCAGTACTTC
>once|TRBJ2-1|TRBV7-3|TRBD1
CASSRSGQGALNEQFF
TGTGCCAGCAGCAGATCGGGACAGGGGGCTCTGAATGAGCAGTTCTTC
>once|TRBJ2-4|TRBV9|TRBD1
CASSVGSQGANIQYF
TGTGCCAGCAGCGTAGGGTCTCAGGGGGCAAACATTCAGTACTTC
>.|TRBJ2-7|TRBV30|.
CAYCREAWYEQYF
TGTGCCTACTGCCGAGAGGCATGGTACGAGCAGTACTTC
>.|TRBJ1-3|TRBV9|.
CASSEEGGGGNTIYF
TGTGCCAGCAGCGAAGAGGGGGGCGGTGGAAACACCATATATTTT
>few|TRBJ2-2|TRBV2|TRBD1
CASSEPRDSANTGELFF
TGTGCCAGCAGTGAACCCCGGGACAGCGCGAACACCGGGGAGCTGTTTTTT
>few|TRBJ1-5|TRBV27|.
CARHSNQPQHF
TGTGCCAGACATAGCAATCAGCCCCAGCATTTT
>.|TRBJ1-6|TRBV27|.
CASSRDTYYSPLHF
TGTGCCAGCAGTCGGGACACGTACTATTCACCCCTCCACTTT
>once|TRBJ2-3|TRBV19|.
CASSIPGGPSTDTQYF
TGTGCCAGTAGTATCCCCGGGGGCCCTAGCACAGATACGCAGTATTTT
>few|TRBJ1-5|TRBV6-5|.
CASSYGLGSNQPQHF
TGTGCCAGCAGTTACGGTCTCGGGAGCAATCAGCCCCAGCATTTT
>.|TRBJ2-1|TRBV9|TRBD1
CASSTSGQYNEQFF
TGTGCCAGCAGCACCTCGGGACAGTACAATGAGCAGTTCTTC
>.|TRBJ2-5|TRBV18|.
CASSGQEHLQETQYF
TGTGCCAGCTCAGGACAAGAACACCTACAAGAGACCCAGTACTTC
>many|TRBJ2-3|TRBV5-1|.
CASSPGLNTDTQYF
TGCGCCAGCAGCCCGGGACTTAACACAGATACGCAGTATTTT
>once|TRBJ2-7|TRBV5-1|.
CASSPPRQDNRQYF
TGCGCCAGCAGCCCCCCCCGCCAAGACAATCGTCAGTACTTC
>.|TRBJ1-1|TRBV7-9|.
CASTSWGDHTEAFF
TGTGCCAGCACCTCCTGGGGGGACCACACTGAAGCTTTCTTT
>.|TRBJ2-1|TRBV10-2|.
CAAGPGTEFYNEQFF
TGCGCCGCCGGACCTGGAACCGAGTTCTACAATGAGCAGTTCTTC
>.|TRBJ1-5|TRBV30|.
CAWSVRNNQPQHF
TGTGCCTGGAGTGTACGCAACAATCAGCCCCAGCATTTT
>.|TRBJ2-2|TRBV7-8|.
CASRKGPDTGELFF
TGTGCCAGCAGAAAGGGCCCCGACACCGGGGAGCTGTTTTTT
>.|TRBJ1-1|TRBV20-1|.
CSAKGQGWAFF
TGCAGTGCTAAGGGCCAGGGATGGGCTTTCTTT
>.|TRBJ1-1|TRBV4-1|.
CASSQGHPFSEAFF
TGCGCCAGCAGCCAAGGTCATCCTTTTTCTGAAGCTTTCTTT
>.|TRBJ2-7|TRBV27|.
CASTPGDGRSGEQYF
TGTGCCAGCACCCCTGGGGACGGGCGGTCTGGGGAGCAGTACTTC
>.|TRBJ2-5|TRBV29-1|.
CSVGLSSQETQYF
TGCAGCGTTGGCTTGTCCTCCCAAGAGACCCAGTACTTC
>once|TRBJ1-2|TRBV28|.
CASGNRDYGYTF
TGTGCCAGTGGGAACAGGGACTATGGCTACACCTTC
>.|TRBJ2-2|TRBV5-1|TRBD2
CASSLGLAGVAGELFF
TGCGCCAGCAGCCTAGGACTAGCGGGAGTCGCCGGGGAGCTGTTTTTT
>once|TRBJ2-3|TRBV7-6|TRBD1
CASSVTGMSTDTQYF
TGTGCCAGCAGCGTGACAGGGATGAGCACAGATACGCAGTATTTT
>.|TRBJ2-7|TRBV4-1|.
CASSQERVRQVRDYEQYF
TGCGCCAGCAGCCAAGAGCGAGTTCGACAGGTGAGGGACTACGAGCAGTACTTC
>few|TRBJ1-1|TRBV5-4|.
CASSYTLNTEAFF
TGTGCCAGCAGCTATACATTGAACACTGAAGCTTTCTTT
>.|TRBJ1-1|TRBV11-2|TRBD1
CASSRLRTGVNTEAFF
TGTGCCAGCAGCCGGCTACGGACAGGAGTGAACACTGAAGCTTTCTTT
>.|TRBJ2-4|TRBV2|.
CASSGTGTAKNIQYF
TGTGCCAGCAGTGGAACCGGGACAGCCAAAAACATTCAGTACTTC
>.|TRBJ2-1|TRBV6-5|TRBD2
CASSLGTSGTKWQFF
TGTGCCAGCAGCCTCGGGACTAGCGGGACAAAATGGCAGTTCTTC
>once|TRBJ2-1|TRBV4-2|TRBD2
CASSQEAGGYNEQFF
TGTGCCAGCAGCCAAGAGGCGGGGGGCTACAATGAGCAGTTCTTC
>few|TRBJ2-7|TRBV10-1|.
CASSENRLSYEQYF
TGCGCCAGCAGTGAGAACAGACTATCCTACGAGCAGTACTTC
>.|TRBJ2-7|TRBV6-1|.
CASSERREQYF
TGTGCCAGCAGTGAAAGGAGGGAGCAGTACTTC
>.|TRBJ2-1|TRBV7-2|.
CASSLDEGVGEQFF
TGTGCCAGCAGCTTAGACGAGGGGGTTGGGGAGCAGTTCTTC
>few|TRBJ1-4|TRBV5-6|TRBD1
CASSRGTGGEKLFF
TGTGCCAGCAGCCGCGGGACAGGGGGTGAAAAACTGTTTTTT
>.|TRBJ1-1|TRBV5-6|.
CASSSGRFLAFF
TGTGCCAGCAGCTCTGGTCGCTTTTTAGCTTTCTTT
>few|TRBJ2-5|TRBV19|TRBD2
CASSKGTSGQIETQYF
TGTGCCAGTAGTAAAGGGACTAGCGGACAAATAGAGACCCAGTACTTC
>once|TRBJ1-3|TRBV9|.
CASSVGLNVRANTIYF
TGTGCCAGCAGCGTGGGCCTCAATGTCCGTGCAAACACCATATATTTT
>.|TRBJ2-2|TRBV4-1|.
CASSQEWATGELFF
TGCGCCAGCAGCCAAGAGTGGGCCACCGGGGAGCTGTTTTTT
>.|TRBJ2-4|TRBV21-1|.
CASTERGTAKNIQYF
TGTGCCAGCACCGAGCGAGGGACAGCCAAAAACATTCAGTACTTC
>once|TRBJ2-7|TRBV2|TRBD1
CALGQGFSYEQYF
TGTGCCCTTGGACAGGGATTCTCCTACGAGCAGTACTTC
>.|TRBJ2-1|TRBV28|TRBD2
CASSRSSGRIRNEQFF
TGTGCCAGCAGTCGATCTAGCGGGAGGATACGGAATGAGCAGTTCTTC
>.|TRBJ2-2|TRBV4-1|TRBD2
CASSPGRALVGNTGELFF
TGCGCCAGCAGCCCCGGGAGGGCCCTCGTAGGGAACACCGGGGAGCTGTTTTTT
>once|TRBJ2-6|TRBV19|TRBD2
CASRGGATGANVLTF
TGTGCCAGTAGGGGAGGGGCGACCGGGGCCAACGTCCTGACTTTC
>.|TRBJ2-7|TRBV19|TRBD2
CASQRLAGDYEQYF
TGTGCCAGTCAGAGACTAGCGGGAGACTACGAGCAGTACTTC
>few|TRBJ2-7|TRBV11-2|.
CASSLGGRGVYEQYF
TGTGCCAGCAGCTTAGGCGGCAGGGGGGTATACGAGCAGTACTTC
>.|TRBJ2-1|TRBV7-9|TRBD2
CASSFLAGDSDEQFF
TGTGCCAGCAGCTTCTTAGCGGGAGATAGCGATGAGCAGTTCTTC
>.|TRBJ1-1|TRBV4-2|TRBD1
CASSQDRHRQGEAFF
TGTGCCAGCAGCCAAGACCGACACCGACAGGGTGAAGCTTTCTTT
>.|TRBJ1-2|TRBV14|.
CASSQDRNYGYTF
TGTGCCAGCAGCCAAGATCGGAACTATGGCTACACCTTC
>.|TRBJ1-5|TRBV7-8|.
CASSVSRGTHQPQHF
TGTGCCAGCAGCGTTTCGAGAGGGACCCATCAGCCCCAGCATTTT